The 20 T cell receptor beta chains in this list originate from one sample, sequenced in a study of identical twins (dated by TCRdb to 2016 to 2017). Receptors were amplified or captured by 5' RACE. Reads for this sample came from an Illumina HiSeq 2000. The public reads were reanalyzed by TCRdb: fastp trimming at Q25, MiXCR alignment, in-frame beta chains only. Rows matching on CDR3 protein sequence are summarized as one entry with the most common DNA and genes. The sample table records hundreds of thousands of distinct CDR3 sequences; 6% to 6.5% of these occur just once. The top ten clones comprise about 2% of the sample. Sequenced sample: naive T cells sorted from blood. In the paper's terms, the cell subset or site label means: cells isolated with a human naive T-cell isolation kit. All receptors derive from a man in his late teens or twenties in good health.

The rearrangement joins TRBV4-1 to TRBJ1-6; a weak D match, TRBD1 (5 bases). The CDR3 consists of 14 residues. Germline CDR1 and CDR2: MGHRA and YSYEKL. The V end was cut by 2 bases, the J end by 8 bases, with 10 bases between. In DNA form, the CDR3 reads TGCGCCAGCAGCCAAAGGGACTTGGATTCACCCCTCCACTTT. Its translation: CASSQRDLDSPLHF.

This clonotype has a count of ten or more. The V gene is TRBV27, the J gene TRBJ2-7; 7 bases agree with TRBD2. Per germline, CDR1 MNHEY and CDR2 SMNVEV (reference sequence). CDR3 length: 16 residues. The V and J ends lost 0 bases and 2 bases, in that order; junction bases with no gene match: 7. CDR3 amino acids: CASSLSSAGVAYEQYF. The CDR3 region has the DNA TGTGCCAGCAGTTTATCGTCCGCGGGAGTGGCCTACGAGCAGTACTTC.

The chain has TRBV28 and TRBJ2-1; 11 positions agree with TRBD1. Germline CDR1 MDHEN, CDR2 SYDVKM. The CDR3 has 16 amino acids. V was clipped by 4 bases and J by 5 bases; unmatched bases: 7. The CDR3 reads CASSSLGQGGNNEQFF. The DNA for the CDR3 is TGTGCCAGCAGTTCCTTGGGACAGGGGGGGAACAATGAGCAGTTCTTC.

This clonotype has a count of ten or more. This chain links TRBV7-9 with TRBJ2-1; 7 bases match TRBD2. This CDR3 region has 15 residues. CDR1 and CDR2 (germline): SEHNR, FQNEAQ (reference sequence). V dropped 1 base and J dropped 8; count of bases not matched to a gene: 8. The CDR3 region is CASSLGRELSDEQFF. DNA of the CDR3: TGTGCCAGCAGCTTAGGGCGGGAGTTAAGCGATGAGCAGTTCTTC. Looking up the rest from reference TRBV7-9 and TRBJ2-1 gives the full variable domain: DTGVSQNPRHKITKRGQNVTFRCDPISEHNRLYWYRQTLGQGPEFLTYFQNEAQLEKSRLLSDRFSAERPKGSFSTLEIQRTEQGDSAMYLCASSLGRELSDEQFFGPGTRLTVL.

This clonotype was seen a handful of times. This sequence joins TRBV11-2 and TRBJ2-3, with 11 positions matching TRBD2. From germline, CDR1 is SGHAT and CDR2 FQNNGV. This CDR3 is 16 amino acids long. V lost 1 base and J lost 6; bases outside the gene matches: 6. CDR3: CASSLALAGGWDTQYF. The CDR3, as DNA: TGTGCCAGCAGCTTAGCTCTAGCGGGAGGATGGGATACGCAGTATTTT.

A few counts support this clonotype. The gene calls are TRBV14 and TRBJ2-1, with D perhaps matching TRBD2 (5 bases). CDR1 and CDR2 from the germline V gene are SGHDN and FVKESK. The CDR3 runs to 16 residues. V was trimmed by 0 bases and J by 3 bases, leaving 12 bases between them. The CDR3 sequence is CASSQDLDSVYNEQFF. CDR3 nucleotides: TGTGCCAGCAGCCAAGATCTTGATAGCGTCTACAATGAGCAGTTCTTC. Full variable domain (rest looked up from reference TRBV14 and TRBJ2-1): EAGVTQFPSHSVIEKGQTVTLRCDPISGHDNLYWYRRVMGKEIKFLLHFVKESKQDESGMPNNRFLAERTGGTYSTLKVQPAELEDSGVYFCASSQDLDSVYNEQFFGPGTRLTVL.

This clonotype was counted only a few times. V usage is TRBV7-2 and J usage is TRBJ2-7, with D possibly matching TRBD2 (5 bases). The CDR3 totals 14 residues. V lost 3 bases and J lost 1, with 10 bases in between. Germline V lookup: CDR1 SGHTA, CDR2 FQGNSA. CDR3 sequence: CASSLGLASYEQYF. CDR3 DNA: TGTGCCAGCAGCTTGGGTCTAGCTTCCTACGAGCAGTACTTC.

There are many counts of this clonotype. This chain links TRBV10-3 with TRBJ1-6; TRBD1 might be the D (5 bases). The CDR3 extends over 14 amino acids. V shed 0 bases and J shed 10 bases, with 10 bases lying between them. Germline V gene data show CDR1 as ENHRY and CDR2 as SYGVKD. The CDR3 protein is CAISESQGGSPLHF. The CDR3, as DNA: TGTGCCATCAGTGAGTCGCAGGGAGGCTCACCCCTCCACTTT.

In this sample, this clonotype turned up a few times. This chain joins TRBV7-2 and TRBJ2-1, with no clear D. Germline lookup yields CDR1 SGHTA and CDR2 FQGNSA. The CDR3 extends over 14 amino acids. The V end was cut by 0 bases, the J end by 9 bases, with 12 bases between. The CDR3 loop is CASSLAQTMGEQFF. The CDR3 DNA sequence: TGTGCCAGCAGCTTAGCCCAGACAATGGGTGAGCAGTTCTTC.

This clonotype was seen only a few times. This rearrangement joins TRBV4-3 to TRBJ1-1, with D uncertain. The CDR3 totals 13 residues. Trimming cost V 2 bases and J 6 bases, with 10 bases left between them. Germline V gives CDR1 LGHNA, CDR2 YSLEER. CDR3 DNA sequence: TGCGCCAGCAGCCAAACCTGGTGGGCTGAAGCTTTCTTT. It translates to CASSQTWWAEAFF.

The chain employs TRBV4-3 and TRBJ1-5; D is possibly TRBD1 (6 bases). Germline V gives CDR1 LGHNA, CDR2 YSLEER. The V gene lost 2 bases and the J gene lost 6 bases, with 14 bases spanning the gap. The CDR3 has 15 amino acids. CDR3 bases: TGCGCCAGCAGCCAAACAACAGGGTCGGGTCAGCCCCAGCATTTT. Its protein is CASSQTTGSGQPQHF.

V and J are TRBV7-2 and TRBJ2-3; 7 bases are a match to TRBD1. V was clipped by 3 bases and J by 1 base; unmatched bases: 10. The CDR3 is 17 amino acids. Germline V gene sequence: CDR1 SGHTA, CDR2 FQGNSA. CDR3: CASSLGARDSGTDTQYF. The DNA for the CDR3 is TGTGCCAGCAGCTTGGGTGCTCGGGACAGCGGCACAGATACGCAGTATTTT.

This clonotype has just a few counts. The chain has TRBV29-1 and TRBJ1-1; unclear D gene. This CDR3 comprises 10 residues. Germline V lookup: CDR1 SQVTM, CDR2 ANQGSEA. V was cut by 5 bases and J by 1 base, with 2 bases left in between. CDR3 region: CSVPNTEAFF. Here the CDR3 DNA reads TGCAGCGTTCCGAACACTGAAGCTTTCTTT.

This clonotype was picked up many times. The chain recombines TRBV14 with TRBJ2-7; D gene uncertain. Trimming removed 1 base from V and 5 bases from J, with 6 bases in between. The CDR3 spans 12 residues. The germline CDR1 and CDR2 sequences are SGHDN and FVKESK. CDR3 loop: CASSQVRHEQYF. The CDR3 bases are TGTGCCAGCAGCCAAGTCCGGCACGAGCAGTACTTC.

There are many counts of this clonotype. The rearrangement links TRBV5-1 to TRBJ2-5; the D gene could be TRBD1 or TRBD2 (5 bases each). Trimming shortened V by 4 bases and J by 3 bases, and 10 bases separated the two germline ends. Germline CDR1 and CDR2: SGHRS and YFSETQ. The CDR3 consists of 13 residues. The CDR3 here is CASSLGPEETQYF. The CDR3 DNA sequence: TGCGCCAGCAGCCTGGGACCAGAAGAGACCCAGTACTTC.

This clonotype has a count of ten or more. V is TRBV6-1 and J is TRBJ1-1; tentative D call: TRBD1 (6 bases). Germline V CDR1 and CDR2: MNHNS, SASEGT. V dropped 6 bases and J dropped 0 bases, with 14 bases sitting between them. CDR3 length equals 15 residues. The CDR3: CASSPNRAVNTEAFF. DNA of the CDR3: TGTGCCAGCAGCCCAAACAGGGCGGTGAACACTGAAGCTTTCTTT.

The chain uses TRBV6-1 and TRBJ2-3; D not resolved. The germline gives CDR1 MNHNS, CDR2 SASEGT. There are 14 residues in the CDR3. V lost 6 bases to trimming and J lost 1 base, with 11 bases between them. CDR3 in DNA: TGTGCCAGCAGCGGTCAACCGCGCACAGATACGCAGTATTTT. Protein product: CASSGQPRTDTQYF.

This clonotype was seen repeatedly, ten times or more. In nucleotides, the CDR3 is TGCGCCAGCGCCCGGGACAGGGGGACGAACACCGGGGAGCTGTTTTTT. It is translated as CASARDRGTNTGELFF. V usage is TRBV5-1 and J usage is TRBJ2-2; 11 positions match TRBD1. Looked up from germline, CDR1 is SGHRS and CDR2 is YFSETQ. The CDR3 consists of 16 residues. With V trimmed by 7 bases and J by 0 bases, 5 bases remained unmatched.

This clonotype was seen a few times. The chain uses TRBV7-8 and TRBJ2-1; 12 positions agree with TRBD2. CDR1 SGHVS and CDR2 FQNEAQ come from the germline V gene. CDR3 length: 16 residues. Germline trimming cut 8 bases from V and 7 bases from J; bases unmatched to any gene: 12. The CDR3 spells CASSISGTSGPNEQFF. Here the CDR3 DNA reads TGTGCCAGCTCGATTTCCGGGACTAGCGGGCCGAATGAGCAGTTCTTC.

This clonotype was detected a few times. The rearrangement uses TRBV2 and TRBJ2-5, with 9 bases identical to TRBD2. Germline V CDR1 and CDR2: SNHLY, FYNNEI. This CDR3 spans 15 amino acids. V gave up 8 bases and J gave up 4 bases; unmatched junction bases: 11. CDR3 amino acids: CASLHIAGAGETQYF. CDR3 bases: TGTGCCAGCCTCCATATAGCGGGAGCCGGAGAGACCCAGTACTTC.